What follows describes a single TCR beta chain. Antigen: not known. The sample is drawn from a study of Graves' ophthalmopathy and Graves' hyperthyroidism. General observations from the study: Ophthalmopathy versus stable hyperthyroidism: 13-signature model gave less than 90% sensitivity, 80% to 84% specificity.

The ends were cut back, 6 bases at V and 4 bases at J, with 22 bases in the middle. CDR1 is ENHRY, CDR2 SYGVKD, per germline. The CDR3 is 16 amino acids. RNA served as the template for amplifying TCR beta CDR3 regions. Following a first-round RT-PCR that used HTBI primers, a second-round multiplex PCR was carried out. TCRdb redid the calling of the multiplex PCR reads with MiXCR, one entry per CDR3 protein. The sample carries about 700,000 distinct CDR3 sequences, 35% to 50% recorded once. The chain recombines TRBV10-3 with TRBJ2-7; the D gene is possibly TRBD1 (7 bases). The TCR was taken from an adult man with Graves' ophthalmopathy. Sequences were obtained from peripheral blood. The DNA for the CDR3 is TGTGCCATCAGCAGCCAAGTCGGCAGGGGGAGGTACGAGCAGTACTTC. The encoded protein is CAISSQVGRGRYEQYF.